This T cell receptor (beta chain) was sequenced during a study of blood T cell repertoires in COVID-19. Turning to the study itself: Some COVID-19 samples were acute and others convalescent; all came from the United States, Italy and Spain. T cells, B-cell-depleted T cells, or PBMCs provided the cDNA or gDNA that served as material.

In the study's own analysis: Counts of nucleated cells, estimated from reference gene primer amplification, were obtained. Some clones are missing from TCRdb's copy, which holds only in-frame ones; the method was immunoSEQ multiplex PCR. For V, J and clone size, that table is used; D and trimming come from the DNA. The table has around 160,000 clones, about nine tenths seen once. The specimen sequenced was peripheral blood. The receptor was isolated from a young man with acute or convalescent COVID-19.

This CDR3 is CASSYSGQSNTEAFF. CDR3 coding DNA: TGTGCCAGCAGTTACTCCGGACAGTCTAACACTGAAGCTTTCTTT. The rearrangement joins TRBV6-6 to TRBJ1-1, with a weak D call TRBD1 (6 bases). Germline-derived CDR1 and CDR2 are MNHNY and SVGAGI (reference sequence). There are 15 residues in the CDR3. The germline V and J ends were trimmed by 0 bases and 2 bases, with 10 bases remaining between them.